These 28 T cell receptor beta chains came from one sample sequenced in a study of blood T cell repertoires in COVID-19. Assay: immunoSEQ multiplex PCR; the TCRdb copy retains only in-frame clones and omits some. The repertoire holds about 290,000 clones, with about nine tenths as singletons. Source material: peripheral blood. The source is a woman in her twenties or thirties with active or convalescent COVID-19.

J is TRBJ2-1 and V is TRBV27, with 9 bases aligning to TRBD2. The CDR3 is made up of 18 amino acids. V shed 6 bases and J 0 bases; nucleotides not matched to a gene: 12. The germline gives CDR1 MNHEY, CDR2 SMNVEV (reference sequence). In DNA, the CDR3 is TGTGCCAGCAGGCCGGCGGGGGGGCGGCCAAGCTCCTACAATGAGCAGTTCTTC. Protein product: CASRPAGGRPSSYNEQFF.

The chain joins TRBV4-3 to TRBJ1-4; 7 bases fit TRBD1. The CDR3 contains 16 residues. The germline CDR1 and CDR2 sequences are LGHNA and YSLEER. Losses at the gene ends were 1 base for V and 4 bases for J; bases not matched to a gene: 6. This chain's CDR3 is CASSQGPPGGNEKLFF. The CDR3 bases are TGCGCCAGCAGCCAAGGGCCCCCAGGGGGTAATGAAAAACTGTTTTTT.

The DNA of the CDR3 is TGCGCCAGCAGCTCGTTCACTGAAGCTTTCTTT. As protein: CASSSFTEAFF. The V gene is TRBV5-1, the J gene TRBJ1-1; D is uncertain. V was cut by 3 bases and J by 4 bases, with 4 bases left in between. CDR1 SGHRS and CDR2 YFSETQ come from the germline V gene. The CDR3 runs to 11 residues.

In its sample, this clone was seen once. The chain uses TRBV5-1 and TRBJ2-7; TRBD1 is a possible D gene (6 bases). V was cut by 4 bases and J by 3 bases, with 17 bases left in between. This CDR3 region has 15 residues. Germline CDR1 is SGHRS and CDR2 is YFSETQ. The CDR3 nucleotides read TGCGCCAGCAGCAGAGGGACAATTTCTGACTACGAGCAGTACTTC. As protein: CASSRGTISDYEQYF. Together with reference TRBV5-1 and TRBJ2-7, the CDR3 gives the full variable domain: KAGVTQTPRYLIKTRGQQVTLSCSPISGHRSVSWYQQTPGQGLQFLFEYFSETQRNKGNFPGRFSGRQFSNSRSEMNVSTLELGDSALYLCASSRGTISDYEQYFGPGTRLTVT.

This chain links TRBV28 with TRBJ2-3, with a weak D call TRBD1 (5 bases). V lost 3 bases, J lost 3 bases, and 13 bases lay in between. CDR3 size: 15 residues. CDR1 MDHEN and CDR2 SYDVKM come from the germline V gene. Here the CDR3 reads CASSLGGYRTDTQYF. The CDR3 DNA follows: TGTGCCAGCAGTTTGGGTGGCTACAGGACAGATACGCAGTATTTT.

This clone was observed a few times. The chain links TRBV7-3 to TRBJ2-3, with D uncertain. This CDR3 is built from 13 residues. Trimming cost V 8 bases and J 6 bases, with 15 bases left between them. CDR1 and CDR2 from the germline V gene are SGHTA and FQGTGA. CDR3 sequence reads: CASAYSSHDTQYF. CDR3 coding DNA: TGTGCCAGCGCCTACAGTTCCCACGATACGCAGTATTTT.

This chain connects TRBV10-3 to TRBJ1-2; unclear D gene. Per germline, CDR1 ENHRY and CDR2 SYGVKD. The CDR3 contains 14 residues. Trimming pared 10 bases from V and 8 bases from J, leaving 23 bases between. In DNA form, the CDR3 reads TGTGCCACCCAGGAGACGGGCCGCACGGGAGGCTACACCTTC. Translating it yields CATQETGRTGGYTF.

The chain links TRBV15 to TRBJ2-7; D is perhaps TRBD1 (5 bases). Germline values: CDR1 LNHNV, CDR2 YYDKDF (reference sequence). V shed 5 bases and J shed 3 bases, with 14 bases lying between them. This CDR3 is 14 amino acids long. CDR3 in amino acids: CATSVKRGSYEQYF. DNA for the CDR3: TGTGCCACCAGCGTTAAAAGGGGTAGCTACGAGCAGTACTTC.

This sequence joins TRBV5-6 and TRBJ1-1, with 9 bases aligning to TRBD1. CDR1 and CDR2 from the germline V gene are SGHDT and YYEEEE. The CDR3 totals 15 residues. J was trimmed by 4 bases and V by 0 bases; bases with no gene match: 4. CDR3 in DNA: TGTGCCAGCAGCTTGGAGGGACAGGGTACCACTGAAGCTTTCTTT. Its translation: CASSLEGQGTTEAFF. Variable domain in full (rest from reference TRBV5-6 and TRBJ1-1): DAGVTQSPTHLIKTRGQQVTLRCSPKSGHDTVSWYQQALGQGPQFIFQYYEEEERQRGNFPDRFSGHQFPNYSSELNVNALLLGDSALYLCASSLEGQGTTEAFFGQGTRLTVV.

The CDR3 nucleotides read TGTGCCAGCAGCGGGGGATTCTACGAGCAGTACTTC. Translating it yields CASSGGFYEQYF. The chain links TRBV6-6 to TRBJ2-7, with D perhaps TRBD2 (6 bases). The germline V gene has CDR1 MNHNY and CDR2 SVGAGI (reference sequence). The CDR3 sequence is 12 residues long. V was trimmed by 6 bases and J by 3 bases, leaving 9 bases between them.

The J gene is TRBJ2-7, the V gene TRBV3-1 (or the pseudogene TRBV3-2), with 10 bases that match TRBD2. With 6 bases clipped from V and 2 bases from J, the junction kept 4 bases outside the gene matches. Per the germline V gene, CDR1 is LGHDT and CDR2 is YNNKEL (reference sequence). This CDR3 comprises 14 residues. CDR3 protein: CASSPAGGPYEQYF. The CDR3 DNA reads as TGTGCCAGCAGTCCAGCGGGGGGGCCCTACGAGCAGTACTTC.

CDR3: CASSLYQRGAPYEQYF. The CDR3 DNA follows: TGTGCCAGCAGCTTATACCAGCGGGGGGCCCCCTACGAGCAGTACTTC. The chain has TRBV7-9 and TRBJ2-7, with 9 bases aligning to TRBD2. Germline-derived CDR1 and CDR2 are SEHNR and FQNEAQ (reference sequence). The CDR3 consists of 16 residues. With 2 bases clipped from V and 2 bases from J, the junction kept 7 bases outside the gene matches.

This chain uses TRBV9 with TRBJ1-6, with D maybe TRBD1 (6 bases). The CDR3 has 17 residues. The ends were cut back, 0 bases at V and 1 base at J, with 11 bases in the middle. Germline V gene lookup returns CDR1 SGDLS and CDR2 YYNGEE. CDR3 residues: CASSVEGVGSYNSPLHF. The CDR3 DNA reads TGTGCCAGCAGCGTAGAGGGGGTAGGGTCCTATAATTCACCCCTCCACTTT.

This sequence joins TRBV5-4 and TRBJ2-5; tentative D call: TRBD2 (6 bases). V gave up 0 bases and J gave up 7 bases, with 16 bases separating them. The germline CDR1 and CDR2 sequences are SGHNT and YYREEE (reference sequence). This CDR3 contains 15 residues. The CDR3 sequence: CASSLGGGEMGTQYF. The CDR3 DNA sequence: TGTGCCAGCAGCTTGGGCGGCGGGGAGATGGGGACCCAGTACTTC.

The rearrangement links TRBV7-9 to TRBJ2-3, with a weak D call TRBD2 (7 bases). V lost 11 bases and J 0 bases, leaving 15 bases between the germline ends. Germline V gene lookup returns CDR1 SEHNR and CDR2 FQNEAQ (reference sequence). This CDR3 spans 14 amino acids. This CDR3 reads CAGRGQVSTDTQYF. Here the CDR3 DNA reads TGTGCCGGGCGGGGGCAGGTCAGCACAGATACGCAGTATTTT.

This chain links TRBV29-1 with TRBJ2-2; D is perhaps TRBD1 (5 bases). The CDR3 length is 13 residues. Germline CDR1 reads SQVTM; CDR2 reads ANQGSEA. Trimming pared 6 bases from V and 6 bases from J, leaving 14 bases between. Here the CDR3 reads CSVQGLYAGELFF. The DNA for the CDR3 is TGCAGCGTCCAGGGTTTATATGCCGGGGAGCTGTTTTTT.

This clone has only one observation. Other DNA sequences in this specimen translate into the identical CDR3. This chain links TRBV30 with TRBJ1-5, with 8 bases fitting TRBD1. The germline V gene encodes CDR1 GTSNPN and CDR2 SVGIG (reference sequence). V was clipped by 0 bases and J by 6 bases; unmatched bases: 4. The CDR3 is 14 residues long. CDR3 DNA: TGTGCCTGGAGTGTAGGACAGGGAGGTCAGCCCCAGCATTTT. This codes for CAWSVGQGGQPQHF.

The CDR3 nucleotides are TGTGCCAGCAGTTTCGACAGGGGGCACAACACTGAAGCTTTCTTT. Protein product: CASSFDRGHNTEAFF. The V call is TRBV6-5, the J call TRBJ1-1; 10 nucleotides match TRBD1. The CDR3 extends over 15 amino acids. The ends lost 4 bases at V and 2 bases at J; junction bases unmatched: 4. CDR1 is MNHEY, CDR2 SVGAGI, per germline.

The CDR3, as DNA: TGTGCCAGCAGCCAGGTCCAGGGCTCAGGGGGCAAACTGTTTTTT. It yields the protein CASSQVQGSGGKLFF. This chain uses TRBV6-2 or TRBV6-3 with TRBJ1-4; 8 bases map to TRBD1. This CDR3 has 15 residues. V lost 6 bases and J lost 11; bases outside the gene matches: 14. CDR1 is MNHEY and CDR2 is SVGEGT in the germline V gene.

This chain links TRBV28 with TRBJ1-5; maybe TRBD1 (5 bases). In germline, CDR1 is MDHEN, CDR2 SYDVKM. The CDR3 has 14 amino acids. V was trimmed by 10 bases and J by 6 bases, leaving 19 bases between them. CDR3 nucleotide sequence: TGTGCCACTACAATTCCCGGGGGGATTCAGCCCCAGCATTTT. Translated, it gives CATTIPGGIQPQHF.

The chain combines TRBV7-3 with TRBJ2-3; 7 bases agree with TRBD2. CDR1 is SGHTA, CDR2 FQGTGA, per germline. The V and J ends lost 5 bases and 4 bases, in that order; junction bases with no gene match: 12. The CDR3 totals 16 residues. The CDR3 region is CASSPRSRTSSDTQYF. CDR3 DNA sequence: TGTGCCAGCAGCCCGAGGAGTAGGACTAGTTCAGATACGCAGTATTTT.

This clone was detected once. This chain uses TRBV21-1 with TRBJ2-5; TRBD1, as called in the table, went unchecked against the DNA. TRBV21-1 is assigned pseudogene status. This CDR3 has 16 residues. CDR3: CASSKGPGTRQETQYF. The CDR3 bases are TGTGCCAGCAGCAAAGGGCCGGGGACAAGGCAAGAGACCCAGTACTTC.

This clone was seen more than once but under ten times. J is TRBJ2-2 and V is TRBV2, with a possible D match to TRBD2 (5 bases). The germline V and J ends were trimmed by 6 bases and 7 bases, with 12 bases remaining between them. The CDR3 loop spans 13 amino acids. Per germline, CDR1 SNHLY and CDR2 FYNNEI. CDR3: CASSPWAGGELFF. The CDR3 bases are TGTGCCAGCAGCCCCTGGGCGGGCGGGGAGCTGTTTTTT. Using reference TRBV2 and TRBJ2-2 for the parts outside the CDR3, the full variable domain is EPEVTQTPSHQVTQMGQEVILRCVPISNHLYFYWYRQILGQKVEFLVSFYNNEISEKSEIFDDQFSVERPDGSNFTLKIRSTKLEDSAMYFCASSPWAGGELFFGEGSRLTVL.

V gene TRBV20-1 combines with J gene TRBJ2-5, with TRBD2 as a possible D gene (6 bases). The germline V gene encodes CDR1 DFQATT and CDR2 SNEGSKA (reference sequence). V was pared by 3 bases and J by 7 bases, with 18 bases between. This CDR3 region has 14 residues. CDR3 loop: CSASPGRSRGTQYF. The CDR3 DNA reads TGCAGTGCTAGTCCCGGCAGGTCGCGGGGGACCCAGTACTTC.

The CDR3 sequence: CASSFTPSEWYF. The CDR3 DNA follows: TGTGCCAGCAGTTTTACGCCCTCCGAGTGGTACTTC. The rearrangement links TRBV27 to TRBJ2-7; D unresolved. With 3 bases removed from V and 12 bases from J, the gap between germline ends came to 15 bases. This CDR3 contains 12 residues. Germline V CDR1 and CDR2: MNHEY, SMNVEV (reference sequence).

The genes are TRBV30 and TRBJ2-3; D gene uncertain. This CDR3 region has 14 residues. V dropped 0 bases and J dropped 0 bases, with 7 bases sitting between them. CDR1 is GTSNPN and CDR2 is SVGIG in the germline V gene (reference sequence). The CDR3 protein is CAWSVQKSTDTQYF. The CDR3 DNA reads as TGTGCCTGGAGTGTACAGAAAAGCACAGATACGCAGTATTTT.

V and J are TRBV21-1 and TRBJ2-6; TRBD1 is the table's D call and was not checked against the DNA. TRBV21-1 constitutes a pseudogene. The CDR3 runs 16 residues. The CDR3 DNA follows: TGTGCCAGCAGCAAAGGGTTCAGCTCTGGGGCCAACGTCCTGACTTTC. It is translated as CASSKGFSSGANVLTF.

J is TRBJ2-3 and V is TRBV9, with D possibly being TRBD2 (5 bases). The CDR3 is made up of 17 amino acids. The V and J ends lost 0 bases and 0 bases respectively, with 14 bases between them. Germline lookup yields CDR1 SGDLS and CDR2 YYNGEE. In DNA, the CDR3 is TGTGCCAGCAGCGTAGTCCCAGGAGGATTTAGCACAGATACGCAGTATTTT. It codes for CASSVVPGGFSTDTQYF.